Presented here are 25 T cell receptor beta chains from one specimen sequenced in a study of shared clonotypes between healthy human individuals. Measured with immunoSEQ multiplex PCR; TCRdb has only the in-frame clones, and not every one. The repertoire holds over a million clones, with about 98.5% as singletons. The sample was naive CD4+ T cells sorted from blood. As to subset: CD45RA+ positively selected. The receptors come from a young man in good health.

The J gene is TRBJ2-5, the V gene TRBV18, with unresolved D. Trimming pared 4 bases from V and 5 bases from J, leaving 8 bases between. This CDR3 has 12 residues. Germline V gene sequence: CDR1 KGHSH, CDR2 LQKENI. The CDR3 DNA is TGTGCCAGCTCACTGGTAGGGGAGACCCAGTACTTC. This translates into CASSLVGETQYF.

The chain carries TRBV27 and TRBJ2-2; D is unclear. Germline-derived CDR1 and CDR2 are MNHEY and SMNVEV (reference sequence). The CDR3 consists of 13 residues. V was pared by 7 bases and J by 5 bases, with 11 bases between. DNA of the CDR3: TGTGCCAGCAATGTGGCCCGAACCGGGGAGCTGTTTTTT. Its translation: CASNVARTGELFF.

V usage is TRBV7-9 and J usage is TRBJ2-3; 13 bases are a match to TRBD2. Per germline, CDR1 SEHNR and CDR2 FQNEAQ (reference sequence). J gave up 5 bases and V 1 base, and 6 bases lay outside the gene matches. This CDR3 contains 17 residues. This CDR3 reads CASSLELAGGPGDTQYF. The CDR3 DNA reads TGTGCCAGCAGCTTAGAACTAGCGGGAGGGCCGGGAGATACGCAGTATTTT.

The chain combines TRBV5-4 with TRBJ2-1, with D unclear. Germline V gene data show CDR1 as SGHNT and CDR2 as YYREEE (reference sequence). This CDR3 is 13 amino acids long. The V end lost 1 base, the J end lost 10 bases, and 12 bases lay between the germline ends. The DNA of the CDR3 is TGTGCCAGCAGCTTGATGACTGCCAAAGAGCAGTTCTTC. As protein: CASSLMTAKEQFF.

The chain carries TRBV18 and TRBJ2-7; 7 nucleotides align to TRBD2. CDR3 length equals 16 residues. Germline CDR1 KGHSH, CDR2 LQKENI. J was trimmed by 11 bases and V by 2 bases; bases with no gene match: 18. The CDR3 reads CASSPSQASGDGKEYF. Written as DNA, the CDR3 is TGTGCCAGCTCACCATCTCAGGCAAGCGGGGATGGGAAAGAGTACTTC.

The CDR3 sequence is CASSRRVSGKAYNEQFF. CDR3 nucleotide sequence: TGTGCCAGCAGCCGTCGGGTTAGCGGGAAGGCCTACAATGAGCAGTTCTTC. The rearrangement uses TRBV11-3 and TRBJ2-1; 8 bases align to TRBD2. This CDR3 comprises 17 residues. After removal of 5 bases from V and 2 bases from J, the junction contained 11 bases not matched to a gene. Germline CDR1 SGHNT, CDR2 YENEEA.

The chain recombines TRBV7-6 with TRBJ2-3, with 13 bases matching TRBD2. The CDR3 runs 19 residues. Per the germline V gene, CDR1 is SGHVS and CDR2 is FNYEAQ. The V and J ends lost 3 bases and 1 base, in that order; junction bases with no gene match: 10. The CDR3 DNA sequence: TGTGCCAGCAGCTTTACTAGCGGGAGGGCCGGTAGTCGCACAGATACGCAGTATTTT. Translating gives CASSFTSGRAGSRTDTQYF.

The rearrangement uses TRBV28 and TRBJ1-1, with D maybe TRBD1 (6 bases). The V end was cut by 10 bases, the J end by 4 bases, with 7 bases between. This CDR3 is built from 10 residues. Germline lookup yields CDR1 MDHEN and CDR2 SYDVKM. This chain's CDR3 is CATGVTEAFF. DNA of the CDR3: TGTGCCACAGGGGTCACTGAAGCTTTCTTT.

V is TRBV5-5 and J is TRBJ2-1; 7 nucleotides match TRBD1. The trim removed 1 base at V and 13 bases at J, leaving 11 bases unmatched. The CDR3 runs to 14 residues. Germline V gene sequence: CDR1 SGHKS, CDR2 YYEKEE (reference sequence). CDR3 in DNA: TGTGCCAGCAGCTTGTGGGACAGCCCTGGGGGTCAGTTCTTC. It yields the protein CASSLWDSPGGQFF.

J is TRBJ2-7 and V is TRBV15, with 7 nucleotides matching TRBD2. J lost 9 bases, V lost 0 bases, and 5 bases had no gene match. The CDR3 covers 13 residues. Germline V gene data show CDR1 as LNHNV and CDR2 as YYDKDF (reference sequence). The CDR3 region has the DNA TGTGCCACCAGCAGAGATCCTACGGGAGGGCAGTACTTC. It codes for CATSRDPTGGQYF.

CDR3: CASGTHRVTYNEQFF. In DNA form, the CDR3 reads TGTGCCAGCGGAACCCACAGGGTTACCTACAATGAGCAGTTCTTC. The chain has TRBV6-6 and TRBJ2-1; maybe TRBD1 (6 bases). The CDR3 runs to 15 residues. Deletions cut 8 bases from V and 2 bases from J, with 16 bases between. The germline CDR1 and CDR2 sequences are MNHNY and SVGAGI (reference sequence).

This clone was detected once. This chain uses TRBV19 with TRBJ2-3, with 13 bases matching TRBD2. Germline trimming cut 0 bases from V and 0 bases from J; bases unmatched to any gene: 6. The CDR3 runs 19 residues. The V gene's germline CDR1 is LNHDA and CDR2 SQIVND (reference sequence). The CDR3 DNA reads TGTGCCAGTAGTATAGACGGGACTAGCGGGGATCCTAGCACAGATACGCAGTATTTT. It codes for CASSIDGTSGDPSTDTQYF. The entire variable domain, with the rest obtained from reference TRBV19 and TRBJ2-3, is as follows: DGGITQSPKYLFRKEGQNVTLSCEQNLNHDAMYWYRQDPGQGLRLIYYSQIVNDFQKGDIAEGYSVSREKKESFPLTVTSAQKNPTAFYLCASSIDGTSGDPSTDTQYFGPGTRLTVL.

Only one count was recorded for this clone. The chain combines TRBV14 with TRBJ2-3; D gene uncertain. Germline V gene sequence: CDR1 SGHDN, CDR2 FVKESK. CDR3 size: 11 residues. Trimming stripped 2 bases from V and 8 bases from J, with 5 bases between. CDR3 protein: CASSQYTTQYF. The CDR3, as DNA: TGTGCCAGCAGCCAATACACTACGCAGTATTTT.

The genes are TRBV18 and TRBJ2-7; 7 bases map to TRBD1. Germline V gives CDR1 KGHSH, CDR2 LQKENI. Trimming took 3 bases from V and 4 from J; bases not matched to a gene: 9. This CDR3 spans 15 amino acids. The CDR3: CASSPGQQGFYEQYF. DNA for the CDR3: TGTGCCAGCTCACCGGGACAGCAAGGATTTTACGAGCAGTACTTC.

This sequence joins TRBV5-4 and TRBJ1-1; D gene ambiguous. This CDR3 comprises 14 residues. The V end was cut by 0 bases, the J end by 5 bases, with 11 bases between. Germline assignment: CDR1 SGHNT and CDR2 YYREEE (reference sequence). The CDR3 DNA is TGTGCCAGCAGCTTGGGTGGAGTCTTAACTGAAGCTTTCTTT. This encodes CASSLGGVLTEAFF.

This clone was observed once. CDR3 in DNA: TGTGCCATCAGTGAGGAGAAGTGGGTCGAGCAGTTCTTC. Residues: CAISEEKWVEQFF. The chain links TRBV10-3 to TRBJ2-1; D remains unclear. This CDR3 has 13 residues. Looked up from germline, CDR1 is ENHRY and CDR2 is SYGVKD. V lost 2 bases, J lost 10 bases, and 12 bases lay in between.

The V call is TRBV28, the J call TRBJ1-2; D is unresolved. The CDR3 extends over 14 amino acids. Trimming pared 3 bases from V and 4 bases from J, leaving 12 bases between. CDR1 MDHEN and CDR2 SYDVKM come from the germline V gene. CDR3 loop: CASSLGLGRYGYTF. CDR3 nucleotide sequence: TGTGCCAGCAGTTTGGGTCTGGGCCGCTATGGCTACACCTTC.

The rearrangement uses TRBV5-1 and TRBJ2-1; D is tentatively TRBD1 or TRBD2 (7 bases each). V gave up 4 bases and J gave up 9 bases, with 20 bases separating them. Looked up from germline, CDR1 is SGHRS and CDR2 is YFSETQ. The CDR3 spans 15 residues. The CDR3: CASSAQGGRDGEQFF. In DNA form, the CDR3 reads TGCGCCAGCAGCGCCCAGGGGGGGAGAGACGGTGAGCAGTTCTTC.

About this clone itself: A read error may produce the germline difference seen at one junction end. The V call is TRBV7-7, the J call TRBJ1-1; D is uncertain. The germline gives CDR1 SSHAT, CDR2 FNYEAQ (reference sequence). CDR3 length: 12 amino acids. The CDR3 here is CASSWQNTEAFF. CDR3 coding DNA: TGTGCTAGCAGCTGGCAGAACACTGAAGCTTTCTTT.

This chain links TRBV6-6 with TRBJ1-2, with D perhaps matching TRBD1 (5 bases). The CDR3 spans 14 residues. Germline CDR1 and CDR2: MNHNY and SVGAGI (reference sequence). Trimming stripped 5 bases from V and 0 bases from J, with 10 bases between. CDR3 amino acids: CASSGTDSNYGYTF. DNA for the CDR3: TGTGCCAGCAGTGGGACGGATTCTAACTATGGCTACACCTTC.

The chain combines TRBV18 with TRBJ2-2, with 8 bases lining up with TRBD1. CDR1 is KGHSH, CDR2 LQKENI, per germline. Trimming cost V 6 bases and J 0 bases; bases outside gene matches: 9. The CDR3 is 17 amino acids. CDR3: CASSRPQGVSNTGELFF. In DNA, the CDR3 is TGTGCCAGCTCCCGACCACAGGGGGTCTCGAACACCGGGGAGCTGTTTTTT. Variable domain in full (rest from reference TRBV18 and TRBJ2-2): NAGVMQNPRHLVRRRGQEARLRCSPMKGHSHVYWYRQLPEEGLKFMVYLQKENIIDESGMPKERFSAEFPKEGPSILRIQQVVRGDSAAYFCASSRPQGVSNTGELFFGEGSRLTVL.

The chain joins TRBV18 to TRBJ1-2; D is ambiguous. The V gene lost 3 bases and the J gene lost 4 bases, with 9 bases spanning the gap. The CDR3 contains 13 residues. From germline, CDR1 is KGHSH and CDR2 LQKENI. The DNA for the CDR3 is TGTGCCAGCTCACCCGGGAGCATCTATGGCTACACCTTC. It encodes CASSPGSIYGYTF.

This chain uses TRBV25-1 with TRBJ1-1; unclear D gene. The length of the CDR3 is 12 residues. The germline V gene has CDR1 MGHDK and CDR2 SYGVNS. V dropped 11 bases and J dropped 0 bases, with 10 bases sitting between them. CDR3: CAVTNMNTEAFF. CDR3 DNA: TGTGCCGTAACGAACATGAACACTGAAGCTTTCTTT.

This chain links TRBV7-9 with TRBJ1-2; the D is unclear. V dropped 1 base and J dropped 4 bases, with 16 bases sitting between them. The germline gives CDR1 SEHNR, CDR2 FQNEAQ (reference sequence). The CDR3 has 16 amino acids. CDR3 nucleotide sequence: TGTGCCAGCAGCTTAGTACTCGAGGGAAGTAGCTATGGCTACACCTTC. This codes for CASSLVLEGSSYGYTF.

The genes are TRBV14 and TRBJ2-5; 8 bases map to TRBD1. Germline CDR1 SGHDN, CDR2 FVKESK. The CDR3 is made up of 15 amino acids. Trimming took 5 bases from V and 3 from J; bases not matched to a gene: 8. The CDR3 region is CASSVRTTGEETQYF. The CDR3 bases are TGTGCCAGCAGCGTGAGGACGACAGGGGAAGAGACCCAGTACTTC.